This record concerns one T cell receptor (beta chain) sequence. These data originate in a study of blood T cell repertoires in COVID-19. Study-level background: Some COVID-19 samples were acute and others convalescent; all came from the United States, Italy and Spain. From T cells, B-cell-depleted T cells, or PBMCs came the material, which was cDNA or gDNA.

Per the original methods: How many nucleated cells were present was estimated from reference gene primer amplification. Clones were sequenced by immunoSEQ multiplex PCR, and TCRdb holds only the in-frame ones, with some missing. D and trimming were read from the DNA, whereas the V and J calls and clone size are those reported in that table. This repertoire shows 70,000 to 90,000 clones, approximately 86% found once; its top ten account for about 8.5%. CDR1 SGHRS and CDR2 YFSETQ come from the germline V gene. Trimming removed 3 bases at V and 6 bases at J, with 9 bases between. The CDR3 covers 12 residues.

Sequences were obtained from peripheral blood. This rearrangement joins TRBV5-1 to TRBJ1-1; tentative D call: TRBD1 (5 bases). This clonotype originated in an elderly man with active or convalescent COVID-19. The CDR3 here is CASSSQGSEAFF. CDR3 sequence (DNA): TGCGCCAGCAGCTCTCAGGGTTCTGAAGCTTTCTTT.